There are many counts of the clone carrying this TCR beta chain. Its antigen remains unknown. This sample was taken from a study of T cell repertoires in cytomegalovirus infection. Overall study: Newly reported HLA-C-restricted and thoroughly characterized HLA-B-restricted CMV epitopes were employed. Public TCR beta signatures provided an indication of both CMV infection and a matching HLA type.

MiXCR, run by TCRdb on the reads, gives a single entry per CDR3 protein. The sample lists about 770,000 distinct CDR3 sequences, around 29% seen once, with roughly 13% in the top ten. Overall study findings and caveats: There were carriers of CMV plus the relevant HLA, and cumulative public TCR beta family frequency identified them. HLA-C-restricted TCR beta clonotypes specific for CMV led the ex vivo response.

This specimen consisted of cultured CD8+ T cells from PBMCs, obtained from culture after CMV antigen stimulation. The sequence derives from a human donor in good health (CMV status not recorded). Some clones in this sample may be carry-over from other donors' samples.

Here the CDR3 reads CASGSPGLAGYGYTF. CDR3 bases: TGTGCTAGTGGTTCTCCGGGCCTGGCTGGATATGGCTACACCTTC. The chain joins TRBV12-5 to TRBJ1-2, with D unclear. The CDR3 contains 15 residues. From germline, CDR1 is LGHNT and CDR2 FRNRAP. Deletions cut 4 bases from V and 5 bases from J, with 17 bases between.